The 29 T cell receptor beta chains below were found in one sample sequenced in a study of T cell repertoires in cytomegalovirus infection. TCRdb analysed the reads with MiXCR anew, one entry per CDR3 protein. Among 630,000 or so distinct CDR3 sequences listed, 20% to 30% were seen once. The specimen was CD8+ T cells from PBMCs. The receptors originated from a human donor in good health (CMV status not recorded). Some clones in this sample may be carry-over from other donors' samples.

This clonotype was found many times. The gene calls are TRBV11-2 and TRBJ2-1; D unclear. The germline V gene has CDR1 SGHAT and CDR2 FQNNGV. The CDR3 spans 11 residues. Trimming stripped 7 bases from V and 9 bases from J, with 10 bases between. CDR3 residues: CASTLSGEQFF. The CDR3 DNA sequence: TGTGCCAGCACCCTTAGTGGTGAGCAGTTCTTC.

There are many counts of this clonotype. This chain links TRBV7-2 with TRBJ2-1, with 9 bases that match TRBD2. With 3 bases clipped from V and 10 bases from J, the junction kept 13 bases outside the gene matches. The germline CDR1 and CDR2 sequences are SGHTA and FQGNSA. The CDR3 has 16 amino acids. This CDR3 is CASSFGLALGEGEQFF. In nucleotides, the CDR3 is TGTGCCAGCAGCTTTGGACTAGCGCTAGGAGAGGGGGAGCAGTTCTTC.

The sample holds a few counts of this clonotype. The genes are TRBV28 and TRBJ1-1; no firm D call. Between the trimmed V and J ends, which lost 4 bases and 3 bases, there was a span of 6 bases. Per the germline V gene, CDR1 is MDHEN and CDR2 is SYDVKM. The length of the CDR3 is 12 residues. Here the CDR3 DNA reads TGTGCCAGCAGTTCCCAGTACACTGAAGCTTTCTTT. Protein sequence: CASSSQYTEAFF.

A word on this clonotype: Mismatch with germline at one junction end may stem from a read error. The chain links TRBV11-2 to TRBJ1-2, with no clear D. The CDR3 contains 13 residues. Germline lookup yields CDR1 SGHAT and CDR2 FQNNGV. The CDR3 DNA reads TGTGTCAGCAGCGGACGGGATCTCTATGGCTACACCTTC. This codes for CVSSGRDLYGYTF.

Ten or more counts support this clonotype. The CDR3 loop is CASSPLAITTDTQYF. The CDR3 DNA sequence: TGTGCCAGCAGCCCTCTAGCGATTACCACAGATACGCAGTATTTT. The V call is TRBV7-6, the J call TRBJ2-3, with a possible D match to TRBD2 (6 bases). V was cut by 5 bases and J by 2 bases, with 14 bases left in between. From germline, CDR1 is SGHVS and CDR2 FNYEAQ. CDR3 length: 15 amino acids.

This clonotype has just one count. The V gene is TRBV7-4, the J gene TRBJ2-3; 11 nucleotides line up with TRBD2. Unmatched junction bases numbered 4, after V lost 5 bases and J lost 0 bases. CDR3 length: 16 amino acids. CDR1 and CDR2 (germline): SGHVT, SQSDAQ. The CDR3 region has the DNA TGTGCCAGCAGCCCCGTAGCGGGGGGGAGCACAGATACGCAGTATTTT. Amino acid sequence: CASSPVAGGSTDTQYF.

This clonotype was counted many times. The chain employs TRBV7-6 and TRBJ2-3; D ambiguous. V shed 2 bases and J shed 2 bases, with 14 bases lying between them. CDR1 is SGHVS, CDR2 FNYEAQ, per germline. This CDR3 has 16 amino acids. This CDR3 is CASSLTPRFSTDTQYF. The CDR3 DNA reads as TGTGCCAGCAGCTTAACTCCCAGGTTTTCCACAGATACGCAGTATTTT.

This clonotype was seen a handful of times. The chain couples TRBV20-1 to TRBJ1-2; D might be TRBD1 (5 bases). V shed 5 bases and J shed 5 bases, with 12 bases lying between them. The germline V gene has CDR1 DFQATT and CDR2 SNEGSKA (reference sequence). The CDR3 contains 12 residues. In nucleotides, the CDR3 is TGCAGTGCTTCGGACATCAGATATGGCTACACCTTC. Protein sequence: CSASDIRYGYTF.

Ten or more counts support this clonotype. The chain employs TRBV7-2 and TRBJ2-7; a possible D gene is TRBD1 (6 bases). The CDR3 is 13 amino acids. The germline gives CDR1 SGHTA, CDR2 FQGNSA. The V end was cut by 4 bases, the J end by 3 bases, with 10 bases between. CDR3 nucleotide sequence: TGTGCCAGCAGCTCAAACAGGGTCTACGAGCAGTACTTC. As protein: CASSSNRVYEQYF.

This clonotype has a count of ten or more. The rearrangement joins TRBV29-1 to TRBJ2-5; 11 nucleotides align to TRBD1. The J segment lost 5 bases and the V segment lost 6 bases, leaving 8 bases of the junction unmatched. The CDR3 runs 14 residues. CDR1 and CDR2 from the germline V gene are SQVTM and ANQGSEA. CDR3 nucleotide sequence: TGCAGCGTAGAAATGGACAGGGGGCGTGAGACCCAGTACTTC. The encoded protein is CSVEMDRGRETQYF.

This clonotype has ten or more counts. This chain uses TRBV28 with TRBJ2-7; D is perhaps TRBD2 (5 bases). CDR3 length: 15 amino acids. CDR1 is MDHEN, CDR2 SYDVKM, per germline. The CDR3 protein is CASSSTRTAPKKQHV. CDR3 sequence (DNA): TGTGCCAGCAGTTCAACCCGGACTGCCCCTAAAAAGCAGCACGTC.

The gene calls are TRBV19 and TRBJ2-1, with 11 bases that match TRBD2. The CDR3 runs 14 residues. From germline, CDR1 is LNHDA and CDR2 SQIVND (reference sequence). J lost 8 bases, V lost 4 bases, and 4 bases had no gene match. The CDR3 loop is CASSTTSGEDEQFF. CDR3 nucleotide sequence: TGTGCCAGTAGTACGACTAGCGGGGAGGATGAGCAGTTCTTC.

This clonotype was seen a handful of times. The genes are TRBV6-2 or TRBV6-3 and TRBJ1-1; 8 bases fit TRBD1. After removal of 1 base from V and 5 bases from J, the junction contained 6 bases not matched to a gene. The CDR3 runs 15 residues. Germline CDR1 reads MNHEY; CDR2 reads SVGEGT. CDR3 sequence: CASSYYRTGRTEAFF. CDR3 nucleotide sequence: TGTGCCAGCAGTTACTACCGGACAGGGAGGACTGAAGCTTTCTTT.

There are many counts of this clonotype. V gene TRBV12-3 or TRBV12-4 combines with J gene TRBJ1-1; D gene unclear. CDR3 length: 14 residues. The V and J ends lost 5 bases and 9 bases respectively, with 19 bases between them. The CDR3, as DNA: TGTGCCAGCAGTCCCCCCGGGGTAGAGGATAAAGCTTTCTTT. It yields the protein CASSPPGVEDKAFF.

In its sample, this clonotype was seen many times. The rearrangement links TRBV6-1 to TRBJ2-7; 7 bases agree with TRBD2. The CDR3 sequence is 11 residues long. Germline CDR1 MNHNS, CDR2 SASEGT. V shed 8 bases, J shed 5 bases, and the junction held 3 bases outside the gene matches. The CDR3 here is CASGGDHEQYF. Here the CDR3 DNA reads TGTGCCAGCGGGGGGGACCACGAGCAGTACTTC.

The chain uses TRBV20-1 and TRBJ2-2; tentatively, D is TRBD1 or TRBD2 (5 bases each). Deletions cut 6 bases from V and 3 bases from J, with 26 bases between. Germline V CDR1 and CDR2: DFQATT, SNEGSKA (reference sequence). The CDR3 extends over 18 amino acids. This CDR3 is CSAENLLVRGEDTGELFF. CDR3 coding DNA: TGCAGTGCCGAAAACCTCCTAGTGCGAGGGGAAGACACCGGGGAGCTGTTTTTT.

This clonotype was seen a handful of times. The V call is TRBV10-3, the J call TRBJ2-7; D is perhaps TRBD1 or TRBD2 (6 bases each). V shed 0 bases and J shed 5 bases, with 8 bases lying between them. CDR3 length: 13 residues. CDR1 and CDR2 from the germline V gene are ENHRY and SYGVKD. CDR3 sequence: CAISESEGDEQYF. The CDR3 DNA reads TGTGCCATCAGTGAGTCGGAGGGGGACGAGCAGTACTTC.

This clonotype was seen a few times. The chain combines TRBV6-5 with TRBJ2-2, with D possibly matching TRBD1 (6 bases). Germline CDR1 reads MNHEY; CDR2 reads SVGAGI. CDR3 length equals 14 residues. Trimming took off 8 bases at V and 1 base at J, with 11 bases between the two ends. The CDR3 loop is CASALTGNTGELFF. CDR3 coding DNA: TGTGCCAGCGCACTGACAGGGAACACCGGGGAGCTGTTTTTT.

This chain links TRBV28 with TRBJ2-7; weak D call: TRBD2 (6 bases). CDR1 MDHEN and CDR2 SYDVKM come from the germline V gene. The CDR3 loop spans 16 amino acids. Trimming shortened V by 8 bases and J by 5 bases, and 25 bases separated the two germline ends. Here the CDR3 reads CASRLAGTDPRDEQYV. The CDR3 region has the DNA TGTGCCAGCCGACTGGCGGGGACGGACCCTAGGGACGAGCAGTACGTC.

As concerns this clonotype: A much larger clonotype is one base distant, so this may be a read error. This chain connects TRBV2 to TRBJ2-3; D is undetermined. V lost 2 bases to trimming and J lost 1 base, with 4 bases between them. The V gene's germline CDR1 is SNHLY and CDR2 FYNNEI. The CDR3 contains 13 residues. CDR3 DNA sequence: TGTGCCAGCAGTGAACGGGGCACAGATACGCAGTATTTT. Encoded protein: CASSERGTDTQYF.

The V call is TRBV6-2 or TRBV6-3, the J call TRBJ1-2; D uncertain. Germline V gene sequence: CDR1 MNHEY, CDR2 SVGEGT. The CDR3 is 16 amino acids. Between the trimmed V and J ends, which lost 2 bases and 2 bases, there was a span of 15 bases. In DNA form, the CDR3 reads TGTGCCAGCAGTTACCATCCCGGGTCCCCAAACTATGGCTACACCTTC. Its translation: CASSYHPGSPNYGYTF.

This clonotype was recorded at least ten times. The chain uses TRBV28 and TRBJ2-7; D may be TRBD1 (5 bases). The CDR3 consists of 15 residues. Germline-derived CDR1 and CDR2 are MDHEN and SYDVKM. Between the trimmed V and J ends, which lost 2 bases and 0 bases, there was a span of 11 bases. CDR3 nucleotide sequence: TGTGCCAGCAGTTTAAGAGGACACATCTCCTACGAGCAGTACGTC. As protein: CASSLRGHISYEQYV.

This clonotype occurred many times. The V gene is TRBV27, the J gene TRBJ1-1; 8 bases map to TRBD1. CDR1 MNHEY and CDR2 SMNVEV come from the germline V gene (reference sequence). The CDR3 spans 18 residues. Trimming at V came to 4 bases and at J to 3 bases, leaving 16 bases not matched to a gene. CDR3 DNA sequence: TGTGCCAGCAGTTACAGTGGGCAGGGGGCGGAAAAGGACACTGAAGCTTTCTTT. This gives the protein CASSYSGQGAEKDTEAFF.

This clonotype was seen repeatedly, ten times or more. The chain is built from TRBV7-9 and TRBJ2-1; 8 bases line up with TRBD2. This CDR3 spans 14 amino acids. Looked up from germline, CDR1 is SEHNR and CDR2 is FQNEAQ (reference sequence). The trim removed 3 bases at V and 5 bases at J, leaving 3 bases unmatched. In DNA form, the CDR3 reads TGTGCCAGCAGCTTTATCGGGGGGGACAATGAGCAGTTCTTC. As protein: CASSFIGGDNEQFF.

The table lists this clonotype with a count of one. A read error may account for a junction end that differs from germline. The chain employs TRBV12-3 or TRBV12-4 and TRBJ2-3; the match to TRBD2 covers 7 bases. The CDR3 contains 13 residues. The CDR3 region has the DNA TGTGCCAACAGTGGACTAGTTACAGATACGCAGTATTTT. As protein: CANSGLVTDTQYF.

This clonotype has ten or more counts. V gene TRBV28 combines with J gene TRBJ2-6, with D unclear. Germline V CDR1 and CDR2: MDHEN, SYDVKM. The germline V and J ends were trimmed by 2 bases and 0 bases, with 5 bases remaining between them. This CDR3 is built from 15 residues. As DNA, the CDR3 is TGTGCCAGCAGTTTAGCCAGCTCTGGGGCCAACGTCCTGACTTTC. Its translation: CASSLASSGANVLTF.

This clonotype came up a few times. The J gene is TRBJ1-1, the V gene TRBV14, with a weak D call TRBD1 (5 bases). The germline V and J ends were trimmed by 5 bases and 7 bases, with 11 bases remaining between them. The germline gives CDR1 SGHDN, CDR2 FVKESK. The CDR3 is 12 residues long. DNA of the CDR3: TGTGCCAGCAGCACGCCAGGGTTTGAAGCTTTCTTT. This translates into CASSTPGFEAFF.

This chain connects TRBV6-1 to TRBJ2-1; TRBD1 aligns across 8 bases. Germline-derived CDR1 and CDR2 are MNHNS and SASEGT. CDR3 length: 15 amino acids. With 4 bases clipped from V and 10 bases from J, the junction kept 12 bases outside the gene matches. The CDR3 region is CASSGPGQDPLEQFF. Written as DNA, the CDR3 is TGTGCCAGCAGTGGTCCGGGACAGGATCCTTTGGAGCAGTTCTTC.

This clonotype was counted at least ten times. The chain couples TRBV6-2 or TRBV6-3 to TRBJ2-1; 8 bases align to TRBD2. Germline V lookup: CDR1 MNHEY, CDR2 SVGEGT. The CDR3 spans 16 residues. Trimming at V came to 5 bases and at J to 5 bases, leaving 11 bases not matched to a gene. The CDR3 loop is CASSIFVGGRNNEQFF. CDR3 nucleotide sequence: TGTGCCAGCAGTATCTTCGTCGGCGGGAGGAACAATGAGCAGTTCTTC.